These 5 T cell receptor beta chains share one sample of origin, sequenced in a study of blood T cell repertoires in COVID-19. Data came from immunoSEQ multiplex PCR; TCRdb stores just in-frame clones and leaves some out. The sample lists more than 80,000 clones, 70% to 90% occurring once. Specimen: peripheral blood. These receptors were taken from a woman over 75 with COVID-19, enrolled during active disease.

The CDR3 is CASSEGLAGYEQYF. The CDR3 bases are TGCGCCAGCAGTGAGGGACTAGCGGGGTACGAGCAGTACTTC. J is TRBJ2-7 and V is TRBV10-1; TRBD2 agrees at 12 bases. After removal of 2 bases from V and 4 bases from J, the junction contained 0 bases not matched to a gene. This CDR3 has 14 residues. In germline, CDR1 is WNHNN, CDR2 SYGVQD (reference sequence).

J is TRBJ2-7 and V is TRBV28; a weak D match, TRBD1 (5 bases). The germline V and J ends were trimmed by 4 bases and 3 bases, with 13 bases remaining between them. CDR1 is MDHEN and CDR2 is SYDVKM in the germline V gene. The CDR3 runs to 14 residues. This CDR3 is CASSSNRQNYEQYF. CDR3 sequence (DNA): TGTGCCAGCAGTTCCAACCGACAGAACTACGAGCAGTACTTC.

V is TRBV25-1 and J is TRBJ2-1; TRBD2 matches at 8 bases. This CDR3 region has 15 residues. From germline, CDR1 is MGHDK and CDR2 SYGVNS. The V and J ends lost 4 bases and 5 bases, in that order; junction bases with no gene match: 7. The CDR3 protein is CASSVGLAGDNEQFF. The CDR3 region has the DNA TGTGCCAGCAGTGTCGGACTAGCAGGAGACAATGAGCAGTTCTTC.

The rearrangement uses TRBV10-3 and TRBJ1-5, with TRBD1 matching over 7 bases. CDR3 length equals 13 residues. V shed 6 bases, J shed 7 bases, and the junction held 6 bases outside the gene matches. Germline V gene sequence: CDR1 ENHRY, CDR2 SYGVKD. DNA of the CDR3: TGTGCCATCAGGCCAGGGGGGAACCAGCCCCAGCATTTT. This translates into CAIRPGGNQPQHF.

The rearrangement uses TRBV11-1 and TRBJ2-1; TRBD1 aligns across 9 bases. This CDR3 comprises 15 residues. Germline assignment: CDR1 SGHAT and CDR2 FQDESV (reference sequence). The V gene end was trimmed by 5 bases and the J gene end by 7 bases; junction bases not matched to a gene: 9. CDR3 sequence reads: CASSQGTGYFNEQFF. The CDR3 bases are TGTGCCAGCAGCCAAGGGACAGGGTACTTTAATGAGCAGTTCTTC.